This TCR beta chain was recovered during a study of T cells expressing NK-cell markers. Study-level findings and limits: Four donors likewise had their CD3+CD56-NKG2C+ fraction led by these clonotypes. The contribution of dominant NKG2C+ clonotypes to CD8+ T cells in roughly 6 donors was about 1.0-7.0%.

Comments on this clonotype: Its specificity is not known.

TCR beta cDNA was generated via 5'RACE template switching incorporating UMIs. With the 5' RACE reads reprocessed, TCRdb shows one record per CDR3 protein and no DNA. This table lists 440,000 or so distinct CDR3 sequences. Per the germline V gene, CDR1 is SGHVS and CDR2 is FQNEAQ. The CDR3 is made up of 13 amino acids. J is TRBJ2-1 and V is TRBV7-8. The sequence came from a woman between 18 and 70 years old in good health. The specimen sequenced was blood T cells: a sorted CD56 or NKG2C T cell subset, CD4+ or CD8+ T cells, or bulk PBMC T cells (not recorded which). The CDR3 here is CASSLGLMNEQFF.